Here is one TCR beta chain with its context. Authors' processing steps: It was from reference gene primer amplification that nucleated cell counts were estimated. Here immunoSEQ multiplex PCR was the method, and the copy in TCRdb shows in-frame clones only, minus some. That table is the source of V, J and clone size, and D and trimming were worked out from the DNA. The sample records about 200,000 clones, roughly 84% being singletons. This entry is derived from a study of blood T cell repertoires in COVID-19. About the study: The analysed material was cDNA or gDNA that came from T cells, B-cell-depleted T cells, or PBMCs.

This receptor was obtained from a human donor in a cohort sampled during active COVID-19. The sequenced sample consisted of peripheral blood.

Here the CDR3 reads CAWKTKSSGANVLTF. The DNA of the CDR3 is TGTGCCTGGAAAACTAAAAGCTCTGGGGCCAACGTCCTGACTTTC. The chain uses TRBV30 and TRBJ2-6, with unresolved D. Per germline, CDR1 GTSNPN and CDR2 SVGIG (reference sequence). This CDR3 has 15 residues. Trimming shortened V by 4 bases and J by 0 bases, and 10 bases separated the two germline ends. The variable domain in full, completed from reference TRBV30 and TRBJ2-6, reads SQTIHQWPATLVQPVGSPLSLECTVEGTSNPNLYWYRQAAGRGLQLLFYSVGIGQISSEVPQNLSASRPQDRQFILSSKKLLLSDSGFYLCAWKTKSSGANVLTFGAGSRLTVL.